Listed here is a single TCR beta chain. The record originates from a study of blood T cell repertoires in COVID-19. Background on the study: The origin of the acute and convalescent COVID-19 samples was the United States, Italy and Spain. Sources were T cells, B-cell-depleted T cells, or PBMCs; the material itself was cDNA or gDNA.

The length of the CDR3 is 16 residues. Germline V gives CDR1 SGHDT, CDR2 YYEEEE. With 0 bases clipped from V and 2 bases from J, the junction kept 5 bases outside the gene matches. Source study methods: Reference gene primer amplification yielded estimated nucleated cell counts. Profiling relied on immunoSEQ multiplex PCR, and the TCRdb table lists in-frame clones only, not all of them. D and trimming were read from the DNA, whereas the V and J calls and clone size are those reported in that table. This table holds more than 75,000 clones, 75% to 90% found once. Sequencing input: peripheral blood. The genes are TRBV5-6 and TRBJ2-1; TRBD2 agrees at 7 bases. The TCR sequence derives from an elderly man with active or convalescent COVID-19. CDR3 region: CASSLASSGAYNEQFF. DNA of the CDR3: TGTGCCAGCAGCTTGGCTTCTAGCGGAGCCTACAATGAGCAGTTCTTC.